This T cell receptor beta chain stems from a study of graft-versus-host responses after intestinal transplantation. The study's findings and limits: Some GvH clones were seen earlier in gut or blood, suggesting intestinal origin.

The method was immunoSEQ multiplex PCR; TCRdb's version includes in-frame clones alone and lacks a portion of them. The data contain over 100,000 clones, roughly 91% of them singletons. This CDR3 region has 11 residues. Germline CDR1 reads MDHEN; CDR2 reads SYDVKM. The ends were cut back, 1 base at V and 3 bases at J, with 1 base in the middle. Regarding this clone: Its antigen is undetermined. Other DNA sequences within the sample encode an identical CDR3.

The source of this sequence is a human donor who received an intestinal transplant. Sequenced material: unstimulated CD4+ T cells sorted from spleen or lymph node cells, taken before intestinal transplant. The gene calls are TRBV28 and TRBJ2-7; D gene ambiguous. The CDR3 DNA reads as TGTGCCAGCAGTTTATACTACGAGCAGTACTTC. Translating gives CASSLYYEQYF.